This TCR beta chain comes out of a study of shared clonotypes between healthy human individuals. The method was immunoSEQ multiplex PCR; TCRdb's version includes in-frame clones alone and lacks a portion of them. This table has 300,000 to 400,000 clones, less than 75% appearing once. The CDR3 covers 14 residues. The V gene's germline CDR1 is LNHDA and CDR2 SQIVND (reference sequence). V lost 10 bases and J 5 bases, leaving 18 bases between the germline ends. The study drew all its donors from Caucasian adults living in Nashville, Tennessee. Splitting the CD4+ cells yielded a CD45RA+ naive subset and a CD45RA-negative memory subset.

The sequenced sample consisted of memory CD4+ T cells sorted from blood. Subset described: CD45RA-negative fraction. This rearrangement joins TRBV19 to TRBJ2-4, with D possibly matching TRBD1 (6 bases). The receptor was derived from a man between 25 and 39 years old in good health. CDR3 DNA sequence: TGTGCCACAGGCCCTTGGCAGGGGCAAAACATTCAGTACTTC. This translates into CATGPWQGQNIQYF.